This T cell receptor beta chain was documented in a study of blood T cells in healthy people across ages. Points from the study as a whole: Age brought a roughly linear fall in TCR beta diversity measured per million T cells.

Looked up from germline, CDR1 is SNHLY and CDR2 is FYNNEI. The CDR3 is 17 amino acids. Sample-barcoded 5' priming and a J-beta primer mix drove a second PCR of about 6 to 12 cycles. TCRdb ran MiXCR on the 5' RACE reads and lists one entry per CDR3 protein. The repertoire holds about 1.5 million distinct CDR3 sequences, with around 40% as singletons. Only one count was recorded for this clonotype. Its specificity is not known. The rearrangement links TRBV2 to TRBJ2-4; TRBD2 matches at 11 bases. The J call could be wrong; TRBJ2-7 is a better fit for the DNA end. The TCR originated in a woman between 18 and 30 years old in good health. The sequencing sample was made of blood. CDR3 coding DNA: TGTGCCAGCAGTGAAGGGGTGGGAACTAGCGGGAGCAACGAGCAGTACTTC. It translates to CASSEGVGTSGSNEQYF.